Presented here are 16 T cell receptor beta chains from one specimen sequenced in a study of T-cell reconstitution after alpha-beta-depleted transplantation in children. Preparation of the TCRbeta library was carried out with unique molecular identifiers. Via MiXCR, TCRdb re-called the PCR reads, giving one row per CDR3 protein. This sample has 190,000 or so distinct CDR3 sequences, with just over 14% found just once. Sequenced material: PBMCs from the stem cell graft donor, taken from the stem cell graft. The receptors shown here come from a human donor who donated a stem cell graft to a child with acute lymphoblastic leukemia.

This clonotype was picked up many times. The rearrangement links TRBV7-9 to TRBJ2-3; D not resolved. The CDR3 is made up of 14 amino acids. Germline V gene data show CDR1 as SEHNR and CDR2 as FQNEAQ (reference sequence). V was trimmed by 2 bases and J by 6 bases, leaving 12 bases between them. The chain's CDR3 is CASSLSLNGDTQYF. As DNA, the CDR3 is TGTGCCAGCAGCTTAAGTCTAAATGGGGATACGCAGTATTTT.

The chain carries TRBV12-3 or TRBV12-4 and TRBJ2-2; 14 bases match TRBD2. V dropped 11 bases and J dropped 4; count of bases not matched to a gene: 15. The CDR3 has 18 residues. DNA for the CDR3: TGTGCCTTCACCCTCGGACTAGCGGGAGGTCGGGTCACCGGGGAGCTGTTTTTT. This sequence encodes CAFTLGLAGGRVTGELFF.

The table lists this clonotype with many counts. The chain has TRBV29-1 and TRBJ1-1; 8 bases are a match to TRBD1. Per germline, CDR1 SQVTM and CDR2 ANQGSEA. Trimming at V came to 7 bases and at J to 1 base, leaving 5 bases not matched to a gene. This CDR3 comprises 13 residues. Here the CDR3 DNA reads TGCAGCGCAACGGACAGGGCGAACACTGAAGCTTTCTTT. This gives the protein CSATDRANTEAFF.

This clonotype has ten or more counts. The chain employs TRBV7-9 and TRBJ2-2; 8 bases agree with TRBD1. Germline V lookup: CDR1 SEHNR, CDR2 FQNEAQ (reference sequence). The CDR3 is 16 residues long. Germline trimming cut 5 bases from V and 0 bases from J; bases unmatched to any gene: 5. CDR3 bases: TGTGCCAGCAGCCGGAGGGACAGGTCGAACACCGGGGAGCTGTTTTTT. Translation: CASSRRDRSNTGELFF.

This chain uses TRBV5-8 with TRBJ2-7, with 10 bases aligning to TRBD2. Losses at the gene ends were 4 bases for V and 5 bases for J; bases not matched to a gene: 15. The length of the CDR3 is 17 residues. In germline, CDR1 is SGHTS, CDR2 YDEGEE. CDR3 residues: CASSVKLTSGLSHEQYF. The DNA for the CDR3 is TGTGCCAGCAGCGTTAAGTTGACTAGCGGGTTAAGCCACGAGCAGTACTTC.

The rearrangement joins TRBV20-1 to TRBJ2-7, with 10 bases identical to TRBD2. Germline CDR1 and CDR2: DFQATT and SNEGSKA (reference sequence). With 4 bases clipped from V and 3 bases from J, the junction kept 3 bases outside the gene matches. The CDR3 runs to 13 residues. CDR3 sequence: CSAILAGVYEQYF. CDR3 coding DNA: TGCAGTGCTATCCTAGCGGGAGTCTACGAGCAGTACTTC.

Many counts were recorded for this clonotype. The V and J genes are TRBV20-1 and TRBJ2-7; maybe TRBD2 (6 bases). This CDR3 is built from 15 residues. The germline V gene has CDR1 DFQATT and CDR2 SNEGSKA (reference sequence). The V and J ends lost 0 bases and 3 bases respectively, with 15 bases between them. CDR3 nucleotides: TGCAGTGCTAGAGATAGATACGCGGGAAGCTACGAGCAGTACTTC. Protein product: CSARDRYAGSYEQYF.

This clonotype has at least ten counts. The chain joins TRBV6-1 to TRBJ2-2, with D unresolved. This CDR3 has 13 residues. Germline V gene lookup returns CDR1 MNHNS and CDR2 SASEGT. The V gene lost 1 base and the J gene lost 5 bases, with 5 bases spanning the gap. The CDR3 region is CASSEVGTGELFF. Written as DNA, the CDR3 is TGTGCCAGCAGTGAAGTGGGAACCGGGGAGCTGTTTTTT.

This clonotype appeared a few times. The chain couples TRBV4-2 to TRBJ1-2, with 7 positions matching TRBD1. V lost 3 bases to trimming and J lost 4 bases; unmatched junction nucleotides: 5. The CDR3 runs to 14 residues. Germline assignment: CDR1 LGHNA and CDR2 YNFKEQ. CDR3 sequence reads: CASSQSGTVYGYTF. The CDR3 DNA sequence: TGTGCCAGCAGCCAGTCCGGGACAGTCTATGGCTACACCTTC.

This clonotype was observed at least ten times. The chain recombines TRBV5-1 with TRBJ1-1; D is unclear. The V end lost 5 bases, the J end lost 0 bases, and 8 bases lay between the germline ends. The CDR3 contains 13 residues. Germline V gene lookup returns CDR1 SGHRS and CDR2 YFSETQ. CDR3 residues: CASSSVLNTEAFF. CDR3 bases: TGCGCCAGCAGTTCCGTTCTGAACACTGAAGCTTTCTTT. Using reference TRBV5-1 and TRBJ1-1 for the parts outside the CDR3, the full variable domain is KAGVTQTPRYLIKTRGQQVTLSCSPISGHRSVSWYQQTPGQGLQFLFEYFSETQRNKGNFPGRFSGRQFSNSRSEMNVSTLELGDSALYLCASSSVLNTEAFFGQGTRLTVV.

This clonotype was counted at least ten times. The chain is built from TRBV7-8 and TRBJ2-1, with TRBD2 matching 9 bases. The CDR3 has 15 amino acids. Germline CDR1 reads SGHVS; CDR2 reads FQNEAQ. J was trimmed by 1 base and V by 4 bases; bases with no gene match: 2. The CDR3 sequence is CASSSTSGSYNEQFF. CDR3 sequence (DNA): TGTGCCAGCAGCTCAACTAGCGGGTCCTACAATGAGCAGTTCTTC.

This clonotype occurred many times. The rearrangement uses TRBV20-1 and TRBJ1-3, with a weak D call TRBD1 (6 bases). The V end was cut by 3 bases, the J end by 2 bases, with 11 bases between. The CDR3 is made up of 14 amino acids. Germline V gene data show CDR1 as DFQATT and CDR2 as SNEGSKA (reference sequence). The CDR3 DNA is TGCAGTGCTAGCAGGGGCATAACTGGAAACACCATATATTTT. This encodes CSASRGITGNTIYF.

This clonotype was detected many times. The chain has TRBV6-5 and TRBJ2-1; no clear D. Trimming took 1 base from V and 5 from J, leaving 9 bases between them. CDR3 size: 14 residues. The germline V gene encodes CDR1 MNHEY and CDR2 SVGAGI. This CDR3 reads CASSYFATDNEQFF. The CDR3 bases are TGTGCCAGCAGTTACTTTGCCACAGACAATGAGCAGTTCTTC.

This clonotype came up many times. The chain has TRBV10-3 and TRBJ1-1; 8 bases agree with TRBD1. The CDR3 spans 15 residues. The germline CDR1 and CDR2 sequences are ENHRY and SYGVKD. V was clipped by 6 bases and J by 1 base; unmatched bases: 7. CDR3 nucleotides: TGTGCCATCAGCCCAGGGGGCTGGAAGAACACTGAAGCTTTCTTT. Its protein product is CAISPGGWKNTEAFF.

This clonotype was seen a handful of times. V is TRBV7-6 and J is TRBJ1-1; no definite D call. The germline V gene encodes CDR1 SGHVS and CDR2 FNYEAQ. Between the trimmed V and J ends, which lost 5 bases and 1 base, there was a span of 8 bases. The CDR3 contains 13 residues. CDR3 nucleotide sequence: TGTGCCAGCAGCCAAGACACGAACACTGAAGCTTTCTTT. Protein product: CASSQDTNTEAFF.

This clonotype has ten or more counts. The chain links TRBV4-2 to TRBJ2-1; D gene unclear. The CDR3 runs 16 residues. V lost 0 bases to trimming and J lost 2 bases, with 11 bases between them. The germline CDR1 and CDR2 sequences are LGHNA and YNFKEQ. CDR3 amino acids: CASSQDFDYPYNEQFF. The CDR3 DNA follows: TGTGCCAGCAGCCAAGATTTTGATTACCCCTACAATGAGCAGTTCTTC.